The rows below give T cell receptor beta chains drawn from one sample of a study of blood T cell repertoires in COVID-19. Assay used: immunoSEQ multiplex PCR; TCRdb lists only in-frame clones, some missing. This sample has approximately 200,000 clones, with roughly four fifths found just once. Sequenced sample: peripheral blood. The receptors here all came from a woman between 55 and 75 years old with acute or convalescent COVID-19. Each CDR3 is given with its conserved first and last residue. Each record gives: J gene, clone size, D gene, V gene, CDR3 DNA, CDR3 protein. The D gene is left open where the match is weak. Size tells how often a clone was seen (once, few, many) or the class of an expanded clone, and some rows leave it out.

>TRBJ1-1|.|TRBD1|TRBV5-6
TGTGCCAGCAGCGGGAGGGACAGGGGGGAAACTGAAGCTTTCTTT
CASSGRDRGETEAFF
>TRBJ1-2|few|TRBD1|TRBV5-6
TGTGCCAGCAGCCCAGCCCGGGACAGGGTGTTCCGAATCTCCTATGGCTACACCTTC
CASSPARDRVFRISYGYTF
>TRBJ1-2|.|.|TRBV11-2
TGTGCCAGCAGCCCTACTGTCGGGGTGGGCTATGGCTACACCTTC
CASSPTVGVGYGYTF
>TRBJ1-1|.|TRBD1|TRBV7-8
TGTGCCAGCAGCCCCGGACAGGAGTACGCTGAAGCTTTCTTT
CASSPGQEYAEAFF
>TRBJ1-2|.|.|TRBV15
TGTGCCACCAGCGAGGGAAACTATGGCTACACCTTC
CATSEGNYGYTF
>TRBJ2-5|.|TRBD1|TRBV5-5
TGTGCCAGCAGCTTGGAGGGGGCGACGTACCAAGAGACCCAGTACTTC
CASSLEGATYQETQYF
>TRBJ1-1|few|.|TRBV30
TGTGCCTGGAGGCCCCCCCCAGGGAACACTGAAGCTTTCTTT
CAWRPPPGNTEAFF
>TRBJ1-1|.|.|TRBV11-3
TGTGCCAGCAGTTTTAGTTTGAACACTGAAGCTTTCTTT
CASSFSLNTEAFF
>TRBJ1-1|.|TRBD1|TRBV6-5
TGTGCCAGCAGCCCAAACCGGGACAGGGTCACTGAAGCTTTCTTT
CASSPNRDRVTEAFF
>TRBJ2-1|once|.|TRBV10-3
TGTGCCATCAGTCATACCGGGAAGGCGGATGAGCAGTTCTTC
CAISHTGKADEQFF
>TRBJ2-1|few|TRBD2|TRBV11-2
TGTGCCAGCAGCTTTGTGCTAGCGGGGGGGAATGAGCAGTTCTTC
CASSFVLAGGNEQFF
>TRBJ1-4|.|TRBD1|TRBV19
TGTGCCAGTAGGACTGGACAGGGGAATAATGAAAAACTGTTTTTT
CASRTGQGNNEKLFF
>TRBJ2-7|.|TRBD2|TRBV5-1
TGCGTCAGCAGCTTGCAAGGGACTAGCGTCGACGAGCAGTACTTC
CVSSLQGTSVDEQYF
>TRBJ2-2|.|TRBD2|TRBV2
TGTGCCAGCAGTGAGCAACCGGGACTAGTCTCCGGGGAGCTGTTTTTT
CASSEQPGLVSGELFF
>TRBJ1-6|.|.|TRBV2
TGTGCCAGCAAATGGGCACCGAGAAATTCACCCCTCCACTTT
CASKWAPRNSPLHF
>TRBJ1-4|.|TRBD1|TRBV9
TGTGCCAGCACCTCATTCTTTCGGGACAGGGCCGATATCCCTTATGAAAAACTGTTTTTT
CASTSFFRDRADIPYEKLFF
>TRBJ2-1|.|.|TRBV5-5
TGTGCCAGCAGCTTCGGGGGAAGTGAGCAGTTCTTC
CASSFGGSEQFF
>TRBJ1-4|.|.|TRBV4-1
TGCGCCAGCAGCCAATCGGGAGGGCGTGATGAAAAACTGTTTTTT
CASSQSGGRDEKLFF
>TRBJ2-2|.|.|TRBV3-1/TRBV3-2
TGTGCCAGCAGCCGGGACATTAGGACCGGGGAGCTGTTTTTT
CASSRDIRTGELFF
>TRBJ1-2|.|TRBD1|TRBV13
TGTGCCAGCAGGCCGGGACAGGGGTTTTACGAGGGCTACACCTTC
CASRPGQGFYEGYTF
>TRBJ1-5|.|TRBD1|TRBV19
TGTGCCAGTAGCAAGAGGATGGGACAGGGCTATCAGCCCCAGCATTTT
CASSKRMGQGYQPQHF
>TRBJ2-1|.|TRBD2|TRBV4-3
TGCGCCAGCAGCCAAGAGAGTTCGCTAGCGGGGCCAAATGAGCAGTTCTTC
CASSQESSLAGPNEQFF
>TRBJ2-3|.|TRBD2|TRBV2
TGTGCCAGCAGCGTAGCGGGGACTAGCACAGATACGCAGTATTTT
CASSVAGTSTDTQYF
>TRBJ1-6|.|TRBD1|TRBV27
TGTGCCAGCAGTTCAACAGGGGATCGTTCACCCCTCCACTTT
CASSSTGDRSPLHF
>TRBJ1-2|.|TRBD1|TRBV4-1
TGCGCCAGCAGCCAACGCGCGGGACAGGGGTCGACCTATGGCTACACCTTC
CASSQRAGQGSTYGYTF
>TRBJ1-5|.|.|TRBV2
TGTGCCAGCAGTGGGTTAGAAGCGGGCAATCAGCCCCAGCATTTT
CASSGLEAGNQPQHF
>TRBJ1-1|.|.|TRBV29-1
TGCAGCGCTGCCTTACAGAGAAACACTGAAGCTTTCTTT
CSAALQRNTEAFF
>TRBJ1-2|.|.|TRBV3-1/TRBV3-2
TGTGCCAGCAGCCTAACAGGGTCCCTTAGGGGTGGCTACACCTTC
CASSLTGSLRGGYTF
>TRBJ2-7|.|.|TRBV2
TGTGCCGAGCTCACGGACCCTGGAGGAGGCGCCTACGAGCAGTACTTC
CAELTDPGGGAYEQYF
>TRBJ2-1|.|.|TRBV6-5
TGTGCCAGCTCTGAACAGGGTTCAGGGGAGCAGTTCTTC
CASSEQGSGEQFF
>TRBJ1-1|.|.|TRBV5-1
TGCGCCAGCAGTGAAGGCAGCGATGCCATGAACACTGAAGCTTTCTTT
CASSEGSDAMNTEAFF
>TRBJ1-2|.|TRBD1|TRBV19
TGTGCCAGTAGTAGGGACAGAAACTATGGCTACACCTTC
CASSRDRNYGYTF
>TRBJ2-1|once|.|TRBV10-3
TGTGCCACCAAGGTGACAGGCGACAATGAGCAGTTCTTC
CATKVTGDNEQFF
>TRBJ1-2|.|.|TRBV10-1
TGCGCCAGCGCTAGGAACCTCGTGACCCCCTTCTATGGCTACACCTTC
CASARNLVTPFYGYTF
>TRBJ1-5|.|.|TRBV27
TGTGCCAGCAGTTTCCAACACGGGACTGGGCCCCAGCATTTT
CASSFQHGTGPQHF
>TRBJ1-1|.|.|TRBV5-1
TGCGCCAGCAGCTTGGAGGGGTTCACTGAAGCTTTCTTT
CASSLEGFTEAFF
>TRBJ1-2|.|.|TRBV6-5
TGTGCCAGCAGGCGAACAGGAGATAACTATGGCTACACCTTC
CASRRTGDNYGYTF
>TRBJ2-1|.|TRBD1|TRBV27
TGTGCCAGCAGTGGCGGGCAACAGGGGTGGAATGAGCAGTTCTTC
CASSGGQQGWNEQFF
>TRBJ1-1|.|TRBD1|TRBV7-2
TGTGCCAGCAGCTTTCAGGGGGCCGGGAACACTGAAGCTTTCTTT
CASSFQGAGNTEAFF
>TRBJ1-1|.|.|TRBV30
TGTGCCTGGAGTTCCGGGATTAACACTGAAGCTTTCTTT
CAWSSGINTEAFF
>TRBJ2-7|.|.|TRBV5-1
TGCGCCAGCAGCCTCGGGCCCGTGGGCCCAGGGGCCGAGCAGTACTTC
CASSLGPVGPGAEQYF